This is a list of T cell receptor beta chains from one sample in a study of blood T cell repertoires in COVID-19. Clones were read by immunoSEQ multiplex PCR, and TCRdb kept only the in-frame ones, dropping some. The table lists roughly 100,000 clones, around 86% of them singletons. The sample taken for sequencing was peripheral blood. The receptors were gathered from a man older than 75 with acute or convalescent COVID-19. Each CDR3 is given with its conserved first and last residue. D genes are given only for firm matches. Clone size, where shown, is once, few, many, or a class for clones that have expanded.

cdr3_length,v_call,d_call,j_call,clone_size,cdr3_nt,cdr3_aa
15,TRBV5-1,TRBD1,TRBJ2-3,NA,TGCGCCAGCAGCCCCGGACAGGGGGCCGCAGATACGCAGTATTTT,CASSPGQGAADTQYF
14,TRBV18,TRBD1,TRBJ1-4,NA,TGTGCCAGCTCACGACAGGGAACTAATGAAAAACTGTTTTTT,CASSRQGTNEKLFF
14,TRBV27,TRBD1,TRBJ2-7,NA,TGTGCCAGCAGATTTGGGACAGGGGGCTACGAGCAGTACTTC,CASRFGTGGYEQYF
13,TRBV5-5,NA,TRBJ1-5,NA,TGTGCCAGCAGCTCAGGGGAGTATCAGCCCCAGCATTTT,CASSSGEYQPQHF
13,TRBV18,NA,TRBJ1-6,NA,TGTGCCAGCTCACCGCGGATTAATTCACCCCTCCACTTT,CASSPRINSPLHF
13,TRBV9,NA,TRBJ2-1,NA,TGTGCCAGCAGCGTGGGCAGGTACAATGAGCAGTTCTTC,CASSVGRYNEQFF
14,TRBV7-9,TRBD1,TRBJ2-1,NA,TGTGCCACCAACGGGGACAGGGGGTTGGATGAGCAGTTCTTC,CATNGDRGLDEQFF
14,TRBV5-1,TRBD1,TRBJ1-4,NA,TGCGCCAGCACCCCCGGGGACAGCGGAGAAAAACTGTTTTTT,CASTPGDSGEKLFF
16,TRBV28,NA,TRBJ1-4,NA,TGTGCCAGCAGTTTCTCAGGGGCCGCAACTAATGAAAAACTGTTTTTT,CASSFSGAATNEKLFF
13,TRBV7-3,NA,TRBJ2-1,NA,TGTGCCAGCAGCTTAACGCTCTACTCGGAGCAGTTCTTC,CASSLTLYSEQFF
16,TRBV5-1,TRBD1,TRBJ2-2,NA,TGCGCCAGCAGCTTGGCCGCGAGGGGGCCAACCGGGGAGCTGTTTTTT,CASSLAARGPTGELFF
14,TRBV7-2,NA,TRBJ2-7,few,TGTGCCAGCAGCTTAGGGAGTCTCGTTTACGAGCAGTACTTC,CASSLGSLVYEQYF
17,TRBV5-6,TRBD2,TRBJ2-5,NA,TGTGCCAGCAGCCTTCGGACTAGCGGGAGAGAGGGCGAGACCCAGTACTTC,CASSLRTSGREGETQYF
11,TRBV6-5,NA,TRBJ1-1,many,TGTGCCACCCGGGATAACACTGAAGCTTTCTTT,CATRDNTEAFF
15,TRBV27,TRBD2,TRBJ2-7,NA,TGTGCCAGCAGTCCAAGGACTAGCGGGATATCCATGCAGTACTTC,CASSPRTSGISMQYF
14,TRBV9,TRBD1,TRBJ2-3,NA,TGTGCCAGCAGCCCGGGACAGGCAACAGATACGCAGTATTTT,CASSPGQATDTQYF
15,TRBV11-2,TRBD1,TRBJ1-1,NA,TGTGCCAGCAGACTGACAGGGCCCTCAAACACTGAAGCTTTCTTT,CASRLTGPSNTEAFF
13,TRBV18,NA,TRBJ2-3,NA,TGTGCCAGCTCACTGACTAGCACAGATACGCAGTATTTT,CASSLTSTDTQYF
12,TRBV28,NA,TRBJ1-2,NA,TGTGCCAGCAGTTCGGCAGGGAAGGGCTACACCTTC,CASSSAGKGYTF
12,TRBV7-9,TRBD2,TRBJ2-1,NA,TGTGCCCTCCGGGACTACAACAATGAGCAGTTCTTC,CALRDYNNEQFF
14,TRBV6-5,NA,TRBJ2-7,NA,TGTGCCAGCAGCCGCCGGCAGGGGCAGTACGAGCAGTACTTC,CASSRRQGQYEQYF
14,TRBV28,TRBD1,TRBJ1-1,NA,TGTGCCAGCAGTTTCGTGACAGGGATCACTGAAGCTTTCTTT,CASSFVTGITEAFF